A selection of T cell receptor beta chains follows, all from one sample in a study of OX40 agonist ivuxolimab in advanced cancers. Sequencing was performed with immunoSEQ multiplex PCR; in TCRdb, only in-frame clones are kept and a portion is missing. Of approximately 60,000 clones listed, 65% to 85% were seen once; the top ten hold roughly 1%. Specimen: CD4+ or CD8+ T cells sorted from blood, collected in a trial of the OX40 agonist ivuxolimab. The receptor source for this set is an adult with an advanced solid tumor such as melanoma, head and neck, liver or kidney cancer. The conserved cysteine and the conserved F or W are not part of the CDR3 here.

>11|TRBV19|TRBJ1-5
ASSIQANQPQH
>13|TRBV30|TRBJ2-3
AWSARQGWTDTQY
>14|TRBV7-2|TRBJ2-5
ASSLALAGEQETQY
>16|TRBV7-7|TRBJ2-3
ASSLGTGRLVGTDTQY
>13|TRBV6-6|TRBJ1-2
ASSYSSVTNYGYT
>10|TRBV27|TRBJ2-7
ASGVYVWEQY
>13|TRBV7-3|TRBJ2-5
ASSQAGTYKETQY
>13|TRBV2|TRBJ2-2
ASSDRTANTGELF
>12|TRBV30|TRBJ1-1
AWSVTRGSTEAF
>11|TRBV19|TRBJ2-3
ASSISGSNTQY
>12|TRBV6-5|TRBJ1-1
ASVGQAPNTEAF
>15|TRBV2|TRBJ2-1
ASRLGTGGGSYNEQF
>12|TRBV7-7|TRBJ1-1
ASSPQWGAAEAF
>14|TRBV18|TRBJ2-6
ASSPTGVAGANVLT
>12|TRBV5-6|TRBJ1-1
ASSSTGGYTEAF
>15|TRBV19|TRBJ1-2
ASSTLQPGGANYGYT
>11|TRBV6-1|TRBJ1-1
ASEGTTNTEAF
>12|TRBV30|TRBJ2-7
AWSRTGRAYEQY
>15|TRBV5-6|TRBJ1-3
ASSLGLGGNSGNTIY
>12|TRBV18|TRBJ2-1
ASSPGTVSNEQF
>12|TRBV13|TRBJ1-3
ASSPDGVGNTIY
>12|TRBV10-3|TRBJ2-5
AISDSRAQETQY
>12|TRBV6-1|TRBJ1-5
ASSEGPVAQPQH